This TCR beta chain was sequenced in a study of vaccination and CD4 T cells after COVID-19. Study observations and caveats: Only after vaccination were a median around 83% of convalescents' reactive clones seen.

Worth noting for this clonotype: Its specificity is unknown.

Via MiXCR, TCRdb re-called the PCR reads, giving one row per CDR3 protein. The repertoire has under 20,000 distinct CDR3 sequences, approximately 65% of them found once; the top ten carry just over 1%. V gave up 3 bases and J gave up 4 bases; unmatched junction bases: 13. Germline loops: CDR1 DFQATT, CDR2 SNEGSKA (reference sequence). There are 19 residues in the CDR3. The chain couples TRBV20-1 to TRBJ2-3, with 16 bases matching TRBD2. The sequence was collected from a human donor who had recovered from COVID-19. This material consisted of CD4+ T cells from blood, taken before SARS-CoV-2 vaccination. CDR3 DNA: TGCAGTGCTAGGTCCCCCGGGACTAGCGGGAGGGGTGGATCAGATACGCAGTATTTT. Encoded protein: CSARSPGTSGRGGSDTQYF.